These T cell receptor beta chains were read from a single sample in a study of shared clonotypes between healthy human individuals. Clones were sequenced by immunoSEQ multiplex PCR, and TCRdb holds only the in-frame ones, with some missing. The sample has 730,000 or so clones; 60% to 80% are singletons. The sequenced sample was memory CD4+ T cells sorted from blood. Source of these receptors: a woman aged 25-40 years in good health. Both conserved end residues are part of each CDR3. Each record gives: D gene, J gene, V gene, CDR3 length, clone size, CDR3 DNA, CDR3 protein. The D gene is left open where the match is weak. Size values are once, few and many counts, or a class for expanded clones, and some rows have none.

>NA|TRBJ2-3|TRBV19|14|once
TGTGCCAGTATCGACGGGCTAGGGGCAGATACGCAGTATTTT
CASIDGLGADTQYF
>NA|TRBJ2-4|TRBV14|16|once
TGTGCCAGCAGCCAGCAGACAGGCATGGCCAAAAACATTCAGTACTTC
CASSQQTGMAKNIQYF
>TRBD2|TRBJ2-2|TRBV2|16|NA
TGTGCCAGCAGGAAACTAGCGGGAGATGACACCGGGGAGCTGTTTTTT
CASRKLAGDDTGELFF
>NA|TRBJ1-5|TRBV19|13|few
TGTGCCACTACGGAGACAGGCTGGCAGCCCCAGCATTTT
CATTETGWQPQHF
>TRBD2|TRBJ2-7|TRBV28|16|NA
TGTGCCAGCAGTTCCCTCCGGGAGGGCCCCTCCTACGAGCAGTACTTC
CASSSLREGPSYEQYF
>NA|TRBJ1-1|TRBV14|15|NA
TGTGCCAGCAGCCCCCTCCGGGTGGTCATCACTGAAGCTTTCTTT
CASSPLRVVITEAFF
>NA|TRBJ1-4|TRBV5-1|15|NA
TGCGCCAGCAGCCCGATTCCAGGCCCTAATGAAAAACTGTTTTTT
CASSPIPGPNEKLFF
>TRBD2|TRBJ2-1|TRBV5-6|16|NA
TGTGCCAGCAGCTTCTTAAGCGGGAGAGTCTACAATGAGCAGTTCTTC
CASSFLSGRVYNEQFF
>NA|TRBJ2-1|TRBV7-2|11|once
TGTGCCAGCAGCTTAACCTTGGAGCAGTTCTTC
CASSLTLEQFF
>NA|TRBJ2-1|TRBV28|11|few
TGTGCCAGCAGTTCATTCCTGGAGCAGTTCTTC
CASSSFLEQFF
>NA|TRBJ2-7|TRBV5-4|14|NA
TGTGCCAGCAGCCCTGACAGGGGAGGGTACGAGCAGTACTTC
CASSPDRGGYEQYF
>TRBD2|TRBJ2-2|TRBV7-3|16|NA
TGTGCCAGCAGCCCGACTAGCGGGAGATCCACCGGGGAGCTGTTTTTT
CASSPTSGRSTGELFF
>NA|TRBJ1-2|TRBV5-3|12|many
TGTGCCAGCAGCCGGCAGTACTATGGCTACACCTTC
CASSRQYYGYTF
>NA|TRBJ1-2|TRBV5-1|13|NA
TGCGCCACCCATCAAGGGGGGATCTATGGCTACACCTTC
CATHQGGIYGYTF
>NA|TRBJ1-1|TRBV28|14|NA
TGTGCCAGCAGTTTAACTACCAAGAACACTGAAGCTTTCTTT
CASSLTTKNTEAFF
>TRBD1|TRBJ2-7|TRBV28|14|NA
TGTGCCAGCAGGGGACCGGGACAGGGTAACGAGCAGTACTTC
CASRGPGQGNEQYF
>NA|TRBJ2-3|TRBV5-1|16|NA
TGCGCCAGCAGCTTGGGGACTGGACAGTCGGTGGATACGCAGTATTTT
CASSLGTGQSVDTQYF
>NA|TRBJ2-7|TRBV6-4|16|NA
TGTGCCAGCAGGGGGGTCCCGAGGGCTAGCTCCTACGAGCAGTACTTC
CASRGVPRASSYEQYF
>NA|TRBJ2-2|TRBV2|13|NA
TGTGCCAGCACGACCCTTGGGGCGGGGGAGCTGTTTTTT
CASTTLGAGELFF
>NA|TRBJ2-6|TRBV30|14|NA
TGTGCCTGGAGTAGAGGGGCTGGGGCCAACGTCCTGACTTTC
CAWSRGAGANVLTF
>NA|TRBJ1-1|TRBV30|14|NA
TGTGCCTGGAGTCGGCCAGGAATGAACACTGAAGCTTTCTTT
CAWSRPGMNTEAFF
>TRBD2|TRBJ2-1|TRBV11-2|15|NA
TGTGCCAGCAGCTTAGTGACGGGAGGAAACAATGAGCAGTTCTTC
CASSLVTGGNNEQFF
>NA|TRBJ1-2|TRBV21-1|14|few
TGTGCCAGCAGCAAGTTCTCAGAGGGTGTTGGCTACACCTTC
CASSKFSEGVGYTF
>NA|TRBJ2-5|TRBV4-1|14|NA
TGCGCCACCTCACTTAGCAGGGTAGCAGAGACCCAGTACTTC
CATSLSRVAETQYF
>TRBD2|TRBJ2-3|TRBV27|11|NA
TGTGCCAGCGGGAGGGAAGATACGCAGTATTTT
CASGREDTQYF
>NA|TRBJ1-4|TRBV28|12|NA
TGTGCCAGCAGTTTCCCAAATGAAAAACTGTTTTTT
CASSFPNEKLFF
>NA|TRBJ1-2|TRBV19|13|NA
TGTGCCAGCTCCAGAGGGGACACCTATGGCTACACCTTC
CASSRGDTYGYTF
>NA|TRBJ1-2|TRBV18|13|NA
TGTGCCAGCTCAAAGGACACCGCCGCCGGCTACACCTTC
CASSKDTAAGYTF
>TRBD1|TRBJ1-2|TRBV7-8|13|NA
TGTGCCAGCAGCCCGCGGACAGGGAATGGCTACACCTTC
CASSPRTGNGYTF
>NA|TRBJ2-7|TRBV5-4|13|NA
TGTGCCAGCAGCTTGGGTTTGGCGGGTCCACAGTACTTC
CASSLGLAGPQYF
>TRBD1|TRBJ2-2|TRBV2|13|NA
TGTGCCAGCAATATACAGGGGGCCGGGGAGCTGTTTTTT
CASNIQGAGELFF
>TRBD1|TRBJ1-1|TRBV28|15|NA
TGTGCCAGCAGCTCAACTTCGACAGGGGTGACTGAAGCTTTCTTT
CASSSTSTGVTEAFF
>NA|TRBJ1-2|TRBV7-9|14|NA
TGTGCCAGCAGCTTATACTCAGGGGTCTATGGCTACACCTTC
CASSLYSGVYGYTF
>TRBD1|TRBJ1-6|TRBV11-2|16|NA
TGTGCCAGCAGCTTAGGGACAGGGGGAGGAATTTCACCCCTCCACTTT
CASSLGTGGGISPLHF
>NA|TRBJ1-3|TRBV14|14|NA
TGTGCCAGCAGCCAGGTGACAGCTGGAAACACCATATATTTT
CASSQVTAGNTIYF
>NA|TRBJ2-3|TRBV6-1|15|NA
TGTGCCAGCAGTGAAGCTTTGGGGGGTGCAGATACGCAGTATTTT
CASSEALGGADTQYF
>TRBD1|TRBJ2-5|TRBV6-1|14|NA
TGTGCCAGCAGTGTGGGACAGGGTGTAGAGACCCAGTACTTC
CASSVGQGVETQYF
>TRBD2|TRBJ2-1|TRBV28|16|NA
TGTGCCAGCAGTATACTAAGCGGGAGTATCGACAATGAGCAGTTCTTC
CASSILSGSIDNEQFF
>TRBD1|TRBJ1-5|TRBV29-1|13|NA
TGCAGCGTTGGTGAGACAGGGATCTGGCCCCAGCATTTT
CSVGETGIWPQHF
>NA|TRBJ1-1|TRBV19|16|NA
TGTGCCAGTACCCCGGGACATCTGTTCATGAACACTGAAGCTTTCTTT
CASTPGHLFMNTEAFF
>NA|TRBJ2-7|TRBV18|13|once
TGTGCCAGCTCACCGCTAGCTTCATACGAGCAGTACTTC
CASSPLASYEQYF
>NA|TRBJ1-3|TRBV11-2|17|NA
TGTGCCAGCAGCTTAGCACCCCTGACAGCCTCTGGAAACACCATATATTTT
CASSLAPLTASGNTIYF
>TRBD1|TRBJ2-7|TRBV2|15|NA
TGTGCCAGCAACCTGGGGACAGGGGGCTCGGGAGAGCAGTACTTC
CASNLGTGGSGEQYF
>NA|TRBJ2-2|TRBV6-1|12|NA
TGTGCCAGCCAGTTCGGCTCCGGGGAGCTGTTTTTT
CASQFGSGELFF
>TRBD1|TRBJ1-1|TRBV27|13|NA
TGTGCCAGCAGCGACAGGGTGACGACTGAAGCTTTCTTT
CASSDRVTTEAFF